The 20 T cell receptor beta chains given below trace back to one sample, sequenced in a study of blood T cell repertoires in COVID-19. Libraries were prepared by immunoSEQ multiplex PCR; TCRdb keeps only in-frame clonotypes and omits some of them. The sample contains 110,000 or so clones, more than 80% of which appear only once. The sample comprised peripheral blood. These receptors were collected from a woman aged 55-70 years with COVID-19, enrolled during active disease.

This chain joins TRBV24-1 and TRBJ2-3; 9 nucleotides align to TRBD2. CDR1 and CDR2 from the germline V gene are KGHDR and SFDVKD. V shed 9 bases, J shed 1 base, and the junction held 4 bases outside the gene matches. The CDR3 is made up of 14 amino acids. The CDR3 DNA reads TGTGCCACCGGGCTAGCGGGGCGCACAGATACGCAGTATTTT. Its translation: CATGLAGRTDTQYF.

V gene TRBV5-4 combines with J gene TRBJ1-4, with D possibly TRBD1 on 6 matching bases. Trimming removed 0 bases at V and 5 bases at J, with 14 bases between. CDR3 length equals 16 residues. From germline, CDR1 is SGHNT and CDR2 YYREEE (reference sequence). CDR3 residues: CASSLANSRGNEKLFF. In DNA form, the CDR3 reads TGTGCCAGCAGCTTGGCAAATAGTAGGGGGAATGAAAAACTGTTTTTT.

The V and J genes are TRBV11-2 and TRBJ1-1; 10 nucleotides line up with TRBD1. With 1 base clipped from V and 2 bases from J, the junction kept 7 bases outside the gene matches. The length of the CDR3 is 17 residues. Germline V CDR1 and CDR2: SGHAT, FQNNGV. The CDR3 DNA sequence: TGTGCCAGCAGCTTAGTCTCCGGGACAGGGGCCAACACTGAAGCTTTCTTT. Translated, it gives CASSLVSGTGANTEAFF.

The chain links TRBV30 to TRBJ2-2; 8 bases fit TRBD2. The germline CDR1 and CDR2 sequences are GTSNPN and SVGIG (reference sequence). This CDR3 spans 14 amino acids. Germline trimming cut 2 bases from V and 5 bases from J; bases unmatched to any gene: 4. In nucleotides, the CDR3 is TGTGCCTGGAGTTTGCGGGAGGAAACCGGGGAGCTGTTTTTT. Translation gives CAWSLREETGELFF. Based on the CDR3 plus reference TRBV30 and TRBJ2-2, the full variable domain is SQTIHQWPATLVQPVGSPLSLECTVEGTSNPNLYWYRQAAGRGLQLLFYSVGIGQISSEVPQNLSASRPQDRQFILSSKKLLLSDSGFYLCAWSLREETGELFFGEGSRLTVL.

The CDR3 DNA follows: TGTGCCAGTAGTAGTTCACTAGCGATACCCTACGAGCAGTACTTC. This sequence encodes CASSSSLAIPYEQYF. The chain has TRBV19 and TRBJ2-7; 7 bases align to TRBD2. The V segment lost 4 bases and the J segment 2 bases; nucleotides outside the gene matches: 8. The CDR3 runs 15 residues. The germline V gene has CDR1 LNHDA and CDR2 SQIVND (reference sequence).

The J gene is TRBJ2-1, the V gene TRBV7-6; 9 nucleotides match TRBD1. Germline V gene sequence: CDR1 SGHVS, CDR2 FNYEAQ. V was pared by 5 bases and J by 8 bases, with 10 bases of the junction left unmatched. The CDR3 loop spans 15 amino acids. The DNA of the CDR3 is TGTGCCAGCAGCCTACTGATGACAGGGGGTTATGAGCAGTTCTTC. Translation gives CASSLLMTGGYEQFF. Full variable domain (missing parts from reference TRBV7-6 and TRBJ2-1): GAGVSQSPRYKVTKRGQDVALRCDPISGHVSLYWYRQALGQGPEFLTYFNYEAQQDKSGLPNDRFSAERPEGSISTLTIQRTEQRDSAMYRCASSLLMTGGYEQFFGPGTRLTVL.

This chain connects TRBV3-1 (or the pseudogene TRBV3-2) to TRBJ1-2, with D hard to call. CDR1 LGHDT and CDR2 YNNKEL come from the germline V gene (reference sequence). V shed 0 bases and J shed 8 bases, with 31 bases lying between them. This CDR3 comprises 20 residues. The CDR3 region is CASSQDTPISGLGSPWGYTF. The CDR3 region has the DNA TGTGCCAGCAGCCAAGATACACCAATCTCAGGTTTGGGTTCTCCATGGGGCTACACCTTC.

The CDR3 here is CASSVDPIGSYNEQFF. CDR3 DNA sequence: TGTGCCAGCAGCGTAGATCCGATCGGCTCCTACAATGAGCAGTTCTTC. J is TRBJ2-1 and V is TRBV9; the D is unclear. Germline CDR1 is SGDLS and CDR2 is YYNGEE. V lost 0 bases and J 0 bases, leaving 10 bases between the germline ends. The CDR3 is 16 residues long.

This chain uses TRBV15 with TRBJ1-4; D call uncertain. TRBJ2-2 matches the DNA end more closely, so the J call is doubtful. CDR1 and CDR2 (germline): LNHNV, YYDKDF (reference sequence). The CDR3 sequence is 12 residues long. In DNA form, the CDR3 reads TGTGCCACCAGCAGAGTGACCCGGGAGCTGTTTTTT. Translating gives CATSRVTRELFF.

The chain carries TRBV9 and TRBJ1-2; D perhaps matches TRBD1 (6 bases). The CDR3 is 18 amino acids. With 0 bases removed from V and 7 bases from J, the gap between germline ends came to 25 bases. CDR1 is SGDLS and CDR2 is YYNGEE in the germline V gene. In DNA, the CDR3 is TGTGCCAGCAGCGTAGATGGCAGGGGCGTCCCCAATTATGGTGGCTACACCTTC. Encoded protein: CASSVDGRGVPNYGGYTF. The whole variable domain, filled in from reference TRBV9 and TRBJ1-2, reads DSGVTQTPKHLITATGQRVTLRCSPRSGDLSVYWYQQSLDQGLQFLIQYYNGEERAKGNILERFSAQQFPDLHSELNLSSLELGDSALYFCASSVDGRGVPNYGGYTFGSGTRLTVV.

The chain carries TRBV3-1 (or the pseudogene TRBV3-2) and TRBJ1-2; D is perhaps TRBD1 (6 bases). Trimming took 4 bases from V and 8 from J, leaving 14 bases between them. The CDR3 extends over 13 amino acids. Germline V CDR1 and CDR2: LGHDT, YNNKEL (reference sequence). The chain's CDR3 is CASSLRGAYGYTF. The CDR3 region has the DNA TGTGCCAGCAGCCTTCGGGGGGCTTACGGCTACACCTTC.

The chain recombines TRBV7-9 with TRBJ2-7, with TRBD2 as a possible D gene (6 bases). The V end lost 2 bases, the J end lost 5 bases, and 16 bases lay between the germline ends. The germline CDR1 and CDR2 sequences are SEHNR and FQNEAQ (reference sequence). This CDR3 has 15 amino acids. The DNA for the CDR3 is TGTGCCAGCAGCTTAAATCCGGGGGACCTAGACGAGCAGTACTTC. This translates into CASSLNPGDLDEQYF.

The rearrangement links TRBV19 to TRBJ1-2; D not resolved. The ends were cut back, 5 bases at V and 6 bases at J, with 10 bases in the middle. CDR3 length equals 12 residues. From germline, CDR1 is LNHDA and CDR2 SQIVND (reference sequence). CDR3 DNA sequence: TGTGCCAGTAGTTATGAACAGCATGGCTACACCTTC. This sequence encodes CASSYEQHGYTF. The complete variable domain, with remaining parts taken from reference TRBV19 and TRBJ1-2, reads DGGITQSPKYLFRKEGQNVTLSCEQNLNHDAMYWYRQDPGQGLRLIYYSQIVNDFQKGDIAEGYSVSREKKESFPLTVTSAQKNPTAFYLCASSYEQHGYTFGSGTRLTVV.

The rearrangement uses TRBV5-1 and TRBJ2-5, with TRBD1 matching 7 bases. CDR1 is SGHRS and CDR2 is YFSETQ in the germline V gene. The ends lost 5 bases at V and 6 bases at J; junction bases unmatched: 10. The CDR3 extends over 14 amino acids. The CDR3 nucleotides are TGCGCCAGCAGACTTGGGACAGCTCACCAGACCCAGTACTTC. This gives the protein CASRLGTAHQTQYF.

The chain couples TRBV7-3 to TRBJ1-3, with D possibly matching TRBD1 (5 bases). CDR3 length: 16 amino acids. V was pared by 3 bases and J by 2 bases, with 14 bases between. CDR1 SGHTA and CDR2 FQGTGA come from the germline V gene. As DNA, the CDR3 is TGTGCCAGCAGCTTCCTACCAGGGTCGGCTGGAAACACCATATATTTT. As protein: CASSFLPGSAGNTIYF. The entire variable domain, with the rest obtained from reference TRBV7-3 and TRBJ1-3, is as follows: GAGVSQTPSNKVTEKGKYVELRCDPISGHTALYWYRQSLGQGPEFLIYFQGTGAADDSGLPNDRFFAVRPEGSVSTLKIQRTERGDSAVYLCASSFLPGSAGNTIYFGEGSWLTVV.

This clone was seen only a few times. J is TRBJ1-2 and V is TRBV3-1 (or the pseudogene TRBV3-2); D unclear. CDR1 LGHDT and CDR2 YNNKEL come from the germline V gene (reference sequence). V was clipped by 0 bases and J by 7 bases, with 15 bases between them. CDR3 length equals 15 residues. CDR3 in amino acids: CASSQEPGSPGGYTF. The CDR3 DNA is TGTGCCAGCAGCCAAGAACCGGGATCCCCGGGTGGCTACACCTTC.

The chain links TRBV7-3 to TRBJ1-1; D not certain. V was clipped by 0 bases and J by 4 bases, with 6 bases between them. There are 13 residues in the CDR3. The germline gives CDR1 SGHTA, CDR2 FQGTGA. Here the CDR3 DNA reads TGTGCCAGCAGCTTAACTGAGAGCACTGAAGCTTTCTTT. It specifies CASSLTESTEAFF.

The V call is TRBV5-1, the J call TRBJ1-2; D ambiguous. The CDR3 is 15 residues long. From germline, CDR1 is SGHRS and CDR2 YFSETQ. V lost 0 bases, J lost 5 bases, and 14 bases lay in between. The DNA for the CDR3 is TGCGCCAGCAGCTTGGGACCCGGGGTGGGATATGGCTACACCTTC. Translated: CASSLGPGVGYGYTF.

This chain connects TRBV3-1 (or the pseudogene TRBV3-2) to TRBJ2-5; D gene uncertain. This CDR3 contains 13 residues. Germline CDR1 is LGHDT and CDR2 is YNNKEL (reference sequence). Trimming took off 0 bases at V and 4 bases at J, with 6 bases between the two ends. CDR3 sequence (DNA): TGTGCCAGCAGCCAAGATCTAGGAGAGACCCAGTACTTC. Amino acid sequence: CASSQDLGETQYF.

The rearrangement joins TRBV30 to TRBJ2-3, with a weak D call TRBD1 (6 bases). Per the germline V gene, CDR1 is GTSNPN and CDR2 is SVGIG (reference sequence). V gave up 1 base and J gave up 0 bases, with 20 bases separating them. This CDR3 is 18 amino acids long. The CDR3 is CAWSALQGPAASTDTQYF. In nucleotides, the CDR3 is TGTGCCTGGAGTGCGTTACAGGGTCCAGCGGCTAGCACAGATACGCAGTATTTT.